These 14 T cell receptor beta chains were all obtained from the same sample, sequenced in a study of T cells after yellow fever vaccination. TCRdb re-called the 5' RACE reads through MiXCR, storing one row per CDR3 protein. The repertoire holds about 13,000 distinct CDR3 sequences, 4% to 6% seen once, with 51% in the top ten. The source material was PBMCs, either bulk or a sorted T-cell subset (CD4+, CD8+, memory, or dextramer-sorted; not recorded which), sampled 45 days after the yellow fever booster vaccination. The source of these receptors is a man between 25 and 39 years old who received the YFV17D yellow fever vaccine.

This clonotype was seen ten or more times. This chain connects TRBV20-1 to TRBJ2-5; 11 bases line up with TRBD2. The CDR3 is made up of 16 amino acids. From germline, CDR1 is DFQATT and CDR2 SNEGSKA (reference sequence). J was trimmed by 1 base and V by 1 base; bases with no gene match: 5. The CDR3 sequence is CSARVTSGILQETQYF. The CDR3, as DNA: TGCAGTGCTAGAGTGACTAGCGGGATCCTCCAAGAGACCCAGTACTTC.

This clonotype was counted at least ten times. The rearrangement links TRBV19 to TRBJ2-1; D remains unclear. CDR1 is LNHDA and CDR2 is SQIVND in the germline V gene (reference sequence). This CDR3 is 16 amino acids long. The V and J ends lost 3 bases and 2 bases respectively, with 14 bases between them. Here the CDR3 DNA reads TGTGCCAGTAGTATTCAGTCGGGCCTACCCTACAATGAGCAGTTCTTC. This sequence encodes CASSIQSGLPYNEQFF.

The sample holds many counts of this clonotype. V is TRBV25-1 and J is TRBJ2-7, with a weak D call TRBD2 (6 bases). Germline V gene sequence: CDR1 MGHDK, CDR2 SYGVNS. Trimming removed 7 bases from V and 6 bases from J, with 19 bases in between. The CDR3 consists of 14 residues. CDR3 nucleotides: TGTGCCAGCATGGATGATGGGGGGACGGGCGAGCAGTACTTC. Protein sequence: CASMDDGGTGEQYF.

This clonotype appeared many times. The chain couples TRBV6-5 to TRBJ2-7; 8 nucleotides line up with TRBD2. The CDR3 totals 16 residues. The trim removed 0 bases at V and 3 bases at J, leaving 7 bases unmatched. The V gene's germline CDR1 is MNHEY and CDR2 SVGAGI. This CDR3 is CASSYSIGRGGYEQYF. The CDR3, as DNA: TGTGCCAGCAGTTACTCGATAGGCCGGGGGGGCTACGAGCAGTACTTC.

The table lists this clonotype with many counts. The chain employs TRBV30 and TRBJ2-3, with TRBD2 matching over 7 bases. The CDR3 is 14 residues long. The germline gives CDR1 GTSNPN, CDR2 SVGIG (reference sequence). Trimming cost V 2 bases and J 2 bases; bases outside gene matches: 4. The CDR3 bases are TGTGCCTGGAGTTCACTAGCGTACACAGATACGCAGTATTTT. Translated: CAWSSLAYTDTQYF.

This clonotype showed up many times. The J gene is TRBJ1-1, the V gene TRBV28; 9 nucleotides align to TRBD1. The CDR3 length is 15 residues. V shed 5 bases, J shed 4 bases, and the junction held 8 bases outside the gene matches. From germline, CDR1 is MDHEN and CDR2 SYDVKM. CDR3 coding DNA: TGTGCCAGCAGTCTCCGGGACAGGGATCGCACTGAAGCTTTCTTT. Encoded protein: CASSLRDRDRTEAFF.

This clonotype was observed a few times. The chain is built from TRBV7-2 and TRBJ2-7, with D possibly matching TRBD1 (7 bases). The CDR3 loop spans 15 amino acids. Germline V gene lookup returns CDR1 SGHTA and CDR2 FQGNSA. The V end was cut by 1 base, the J end by 0 bases, with 10 bases between. CDR3 nucleotide sequence: TGTGCCAGCAGCTTAGGACAGGGACTCTCCTACGAGCAGTACTTC. Residues: CASSLGQGLSYEQYF.

This clonotype was detected many times. The CDR3 region is CASSPLWTSGVSYEQYF. CDR3 in DNA: TGTGCCAGCAGCCCTCTATGGACTAGCGGGGTCTCCTACGAGCAGTACTTC. This chain uses TRBV4-2 with TRBJ2-7; 12 nucleotides line up with TRBD2. The CDR3 sequence is 17 residues long. Germline V lookup: CDR1 LGHNA, CDR2 YNFKEQ. J was trimmed by 0 bases and V by 4 bases; bases with no gene match: 7.

This clonotype was counted ten times or more. The V call is TRBV28, the J call TRBJ1-4; perhaps TRBD1 as D (6 bases). The V end lost 5 bases, the J end lost 7 bases, and 14 bases lay between the germline ends. The germline gives CDR1 MDHEN, CDR2 SYDVKM. The CDR3 runs to 14 residues. The CDR3: CASSSNRVTEKLFF. CDR3 DNA: TGTGCCAGCAGTAGTAACAGGGTTACTGAAAAACTGTTTTTT.

This clonotype came up many times. The chain is built from TRBV3-1 and TRBJ1-2; TRBD1 aligns across 9 bases. The V segment lost 1 base and the J segment 9 bases; nucleotides outside the gene matches: 9. Germline assignment: CDR1 LGHDT and CDR2 YNNKEL (reference sequence). The CDR3 length is 15 residues. CDR3 sequence (DNA): TGTGCCAGCAGCCAAGTGGACAGGGGAGGAGGGAGCTACACCTTC. This sequence encodes CASSQVDRGGGSYTF. Combining the CDR3 with reference TRBV3-1 and TRBJ1-2 gives the whole variable domain DTAVSQTPKYLVTQMGNDKSIKCEQNLGHDTMYWYKQDSKKFLKIMFSYNNKELIINETVPNRFSPKSPDKAHLNLHINSLELGDSAVYFCASSQVDRGGGSYTFGSGTRLTVV.

This clonotype was observed at least ten times. This sequence joins TRBV6-1 and TRBJ2-1, with D possibly being TRBD2 (6 bases). Germline CDR1 MNHNS, CDR2 SASEGT. There are 15 residues in the CDR3. V shed 0 bases and J shed 6 bases, with 12 bases lying between them. CDR3 DNA: TGTGCCAGCAGTGAAGCAGGACTATCAGGCAATGAGCAGTTCTTC. It encodes CASSEAGLSGNEQFF.

The table lists this clonotype with many counts. The rearrangement uses TRBV2 and TRBJ2-3; D remains ambiguous. Trimming pared 4 bases from V and 4 bases from J, leaving 12 bases between. The CDR3 extends over 14 amino acids. Per the germline V gene, CDR1 is SNHLY and CDR2 is FYNNEI. Written as DNA, the CDR3 is TGTGCCAGCAGTGGACCAAGCGTGGCAGATACGCAGTATTTT. Protein product: CASSGPSVADTQYF. Variable domain in full (rest from reference TRBV2 and TRBJ2-3): EPEVTQTPSHQVTQMGQEVILRCVPISNHLYFYWYRQILGQKVEFLVSFYNNEISEKSEIFDDQFSVERPDGSNFTLKIRSTKLEDSAMYFCASSGPSVADTQYFGPGTRLTVL.

This clonotype was counted ten times or more. The chain links TRBV7-2 to TRBJ1-1; no clear D gene. Germline lookup yields CDR1 SGHTA and CDR2 FQGNSA. V lost 3 bases to trimming and J lost 1 base, with 6 bases between them. This CDR3 has 13 residues. The CDR3 loop reads CASSFMWNTEAFF. The CDR3 coding sequence is TGTGCCAGCAGCTTTATGTGGAACACTGAAGCTTTCTTT.

The sample holds many counts of this clonotype. The V gene is TRBV29-1, the J gene TRBJ2-5; no clear D. Germline V gives CDR1 SQVTM, CDR2 ANQGSEA. V was clipped by 7 bases and J by 5 bases, with 14 bases between them. The CDR3 spans 12 residues. The CDR3 reads CSGATGTETQYF. CDR3 nucleotides: TGCAGCGGTGCAACGGGTACGGAGACCCAGTACTTC.